One sample yielded the 12 T cell receptor beta chains listed below, sequenced in a study of control samples from healthy donors and cancer patients. Sequenced by immunoSEQ multiplex PCR; TCRdb stores in-frame clones only, minus some. Among roughly 370,000 clones listed, about nine tenths were seen once. The sample consisted of PBMCs. Receptors originate from a man aged 40-55 years with head and neck cancer.

V gene TRBV2 combines with J gene TRBJ2-5; weak D call: TRBD1 (5 bases). Trimming removed 6 bases at V and 5 bases at J, with 13 bases between. CDR3 size: 13 residues. The germline V gene encodes CDR1 SNHLY and CDR2 FYNNEI. In DNA, the CDR3 is TGTGCCAGCAGGGACACAGGTCGGGAGACCCAGTACTTC. Protein: CASRDTGRETQYF.

The chain recombines TRBV9 with TRBJ2-3; unclear D gene. CDR3 length equals 16 residues. The V end lost 4 bases, the J end lost 1 base, and 16 bases lay between the germline ends. In germline, CDR1 is SGDLS, CDR2 YYNGEE. In DNA, the CDR3 is TGTGCCAGCAGCTTAAGTGGCGCGCAGGGCACAGATACGCAGTATTTT. This sequence encodes CASSLSGAQGTDTQYF.

The rearrangement uses TRBV4-1 and TRBJ1-1; D not resolved. V shed 0 bases and J shed 1 base, with 9 bases lying between them. This CDR3 is built from 15 residues. Germline CDR1 and CDR2: MGHRA and YSYEKL. The CDR3 nucleotides are TGCGCCAGCAGCCAAGAACGTCTGGCGAACACTGAAGCTTTCTTT. It specifies CASSQERLANTEAFF.

V is TRBV30 and J is TRBJ2-2; D remains ambiguous. Trimming removed 2 bases from V and 0 bases from J, with 4 bases in between. This CDR3 is 13 amino acids long. Germline assignment: CDR1 GTSNPN and CDR2 SVGIG (reference sequence). The CDR3: CAWSSANTGELFF. Here the CDR3 DNA reads TGTGCCTGGAGTAGCGCGAACACCGGGGAGCTGTTTTTT.

Regarding this clone: A read error may account for a junction end that differs from germline. The V gene is TRBV3-1 (or the pseudogene TRBV3-2), the J gene TRBJ2-1; TRBD2 matches 14 bases. The CDR3 runs to 17 residues. The germline CDR1 and CDR2 sequences are LGHDT and YNNKEL (reference sequence). The CDR3 nucleotides are TGTGCCAGCAGCAAAGAGACTAGCGGGGGGGCAGGCAATGAGCAGTTCTTC. Residues: CASSKETSGGAGNEQFF.

Here the CDR3 reads CASSQELHLSGGSYNEQFF. The CDR3 coding sequence is TGTGCCAGCAGCCAAGAACTTCACCTCAGCGGGGGGTCCTACAATGAGCAGTTCTTC. V gene TRBV4-2 combines with J gene TRBJ2-1, with TRBD2 identical over 9 bases. V trimming: 0 bases; J trimming: 1 base; junction bases outside the gene matches: 10. Germline CDR1 reads LGHNA; CDR2 reads YNFKEQ. This CDR3 is 19 amino acids long.

The rearrangement links TRBV24-1 to TRBJ2-6, with 7 positions matching TRBD1. This CDR3 spans 17 amino acids. Unmatched junction bases numbered 12, after V lost 11 bases and J lost 0 bases. Germline V CDR1 and CDR2: KGHDR, SFDVKD. CDR3 amino acids: CAKGAVALNSGANVLTF. CDR3 DNA sequence: TGTGCCAAGGGGGCGGTCGCCCTAAACTCTGGGGCCAACGTCCTGACTTTC.

The chain links TRBV28 to TRBJ2-7; a weak D match, TRBD2 (5 bases). This CDR3 is 13 amino acids long. Between the trimmed V and J ends, which lost 6 bases and 4 bases, there was a span of 13 bases. Germline CDR1 reads MDHEN; CDR2 reads SYDVKM. The CDR3 here is CASRGRGNYEQYF. DNA for the CDR3: TGTGCCAGCAGAGGGAGAGGCAATTACGAGCAGTACTTC.

The chain uses TRBV5-5 and TRBJ2-5; no firm D call. Germline assignment: CDR1 SGHKS and CDR2 YYEKEE (reference sequence). V was trimmed by 4 bases and J by 4 bases, leaving 14 bases between them. This CDR3 is built from 14 residues. The CDR3 protein is CASSAGLSRETQYF. In DNA, the CDR3 is TGTGCCAGCAGCGCCGGCCTCTCGCGAGAGACCCAGTACTTC.

The chain employs TRBV19 and TRBJ2-2, with 12 bases that match TRBD2. Trimming at V came to 3 bases and at J to 3 bases, leaving 2 bases not matched to a gene. This CDR3 comprises 16 residues. CDR1 and CDR2 (germline): LNHDA, SQIVND (reference sequence). The CDR3 DNA reads TGTGCCAGTAGTATGCTAGCGGGAGGGTACACCGGGGAGCTGTTTTTT. Translating it yields CASSMLAGGYTGELFF.

This clone was found a few times. The chain couples TRBV6-6 to TRBJ2-7; D gene ambiguous. The CDR3 is made up of 12 amino acids. Trimming took 6 bases from V and 3 from J, leaving 9 bases between them. Germline loops: CDR1 MNHNY, CDR2 SVGAGI (reference sequence). In DNA, the CDR3 is TGTGCCAGCAGCACGAAAATCTACGAGCAGTACTTC. Encoded protein: CASSTKIYEQYF.

The chain couples TRBV6-5 to TRBJ2-7; possible D gene TRBD1, 6 bases. The CDR3 covers 15 residues. V dropped 2 bases and J dropped 2 bases, with 13 bases sitting between them. CDR1 and CDR2 from the germline V gene are MNHEY and SVGAGI. The CDR3 loop reads CASSYRRDTAYEQYF. CDR3 DNA sequence: TGTGCCAGCAGTTACCGCCGGGACACGGCCTACGAGCAGTACTTC.